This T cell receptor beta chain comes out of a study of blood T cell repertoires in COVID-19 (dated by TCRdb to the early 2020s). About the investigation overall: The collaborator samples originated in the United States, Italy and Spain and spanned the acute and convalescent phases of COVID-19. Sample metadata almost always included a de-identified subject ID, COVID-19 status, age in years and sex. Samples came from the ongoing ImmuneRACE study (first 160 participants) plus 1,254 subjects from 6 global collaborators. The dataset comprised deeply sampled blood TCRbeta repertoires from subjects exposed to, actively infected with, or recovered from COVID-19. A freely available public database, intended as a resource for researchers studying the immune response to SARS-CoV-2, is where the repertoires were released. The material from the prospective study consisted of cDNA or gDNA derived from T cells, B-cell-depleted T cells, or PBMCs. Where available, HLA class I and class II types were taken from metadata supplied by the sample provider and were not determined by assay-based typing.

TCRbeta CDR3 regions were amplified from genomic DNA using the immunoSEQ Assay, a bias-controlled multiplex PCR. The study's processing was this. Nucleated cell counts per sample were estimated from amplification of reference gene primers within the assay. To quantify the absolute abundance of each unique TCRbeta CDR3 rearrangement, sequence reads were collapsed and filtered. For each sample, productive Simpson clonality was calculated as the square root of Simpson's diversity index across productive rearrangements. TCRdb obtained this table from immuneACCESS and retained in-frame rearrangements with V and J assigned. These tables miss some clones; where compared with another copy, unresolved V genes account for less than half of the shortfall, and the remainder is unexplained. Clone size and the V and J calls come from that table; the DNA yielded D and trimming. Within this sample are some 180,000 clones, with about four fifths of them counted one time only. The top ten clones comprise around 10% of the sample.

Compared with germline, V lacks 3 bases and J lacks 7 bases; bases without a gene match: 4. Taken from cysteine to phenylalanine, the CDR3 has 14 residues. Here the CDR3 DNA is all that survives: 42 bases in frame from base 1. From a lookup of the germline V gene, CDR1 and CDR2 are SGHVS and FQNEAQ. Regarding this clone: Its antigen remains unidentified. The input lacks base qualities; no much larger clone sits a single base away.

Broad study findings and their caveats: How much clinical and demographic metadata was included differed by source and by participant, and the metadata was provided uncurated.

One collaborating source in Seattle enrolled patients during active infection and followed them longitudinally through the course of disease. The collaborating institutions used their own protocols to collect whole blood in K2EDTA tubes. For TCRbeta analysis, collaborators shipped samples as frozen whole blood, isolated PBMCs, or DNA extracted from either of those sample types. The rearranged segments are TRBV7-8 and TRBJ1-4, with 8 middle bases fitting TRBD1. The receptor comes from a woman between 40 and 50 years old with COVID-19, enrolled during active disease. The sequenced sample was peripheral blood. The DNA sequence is TGTGCCAGCAGCTTGGACAGGGTTCGTGAAAAACTGTTTTTT. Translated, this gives CASSLDRVREKLFF. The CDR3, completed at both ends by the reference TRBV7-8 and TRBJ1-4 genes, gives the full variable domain GAGVSQSPRYKVAKRGQDVALRCDPISGHVSLFWYQQALGQGPEFLTYFQNEAQLDKSGLPSDRFFAERPEGSVSTLKIQRTQQEDSAVYLCASSLDRVREKLFFGSGTQLSVL.